This T cell receptor (beta chain) originates from a study of blood T cell repertoires in COVID-19. Background on the study: From T cells, B-cell-depleted T cells, or PBMCs came the material, which was cDNA or gDNA.

Germline V lookup: CDR1 SGHRS, CDR2 YFSETQ. CDR3 length: 15 amino acids. Trimming left V 1 base short and J 9 bases short, with 14 bases between. TCRdb keeps only in-frame clones here, not all; method: immunoSEQ multiplex PCR. This sample carries roughly 330,000 clones, around 83% of them seen once, and the ten largest clones take roughly 1.3%. The source is a woman in her 50s with acute or convalescent COVID-19. Sequenced sample: peripheral blood. The rearrangement uses TRBV5-1 and TRBJ1-6; D is unclear. CDR3 sequence: CASSLSLISGSPLHF. The CDR3 DNA follows: TGCGCCAGCAGCTTGTCGCTAATCTCGGGTTCACCCCTCCACTTT.